A selection of T cell receptor beta chains follows, all from one sample in a study of human T cells and chemical hapten exposure. Via MiXCR, TCRdb re-called the RACE reads, giving one row per CDR3 protein. This sample has some 94,000 distinct CDR3 sequences; around an eighth occur once, and the top ten carry less than 2.5%. The sample was whole blood, taken in connection with sensitization to the hapten diphenylcyclopropenone (DPC). These receptor sequences come from a middle-aged woman with alopecia areata. Some clones in this sample may be carry-over from other donors' samples. Each CDR3 is given with its conserved first and last residue. The D gene is left open where the match is weak. Some rows mark clone size as missing; the rest say once, few, many or name a class of expanded clone.

CDR3	DNA	V	D	J	length	size
CSVGEANTGELFF	TGCAGCGTAGGAGAAGCCAACACCGGGGAGCTGTTTTTT	TRBV29-1	.	TRBJ2-2	13	.
CSVDLGGVYGYTF	TGCAGCGTTGATTTAGGGGGCGTCTATGGCTACACCTTC	TRBV29-1	TRBD1	TRBJ1-2	13	few
CASSMGGLASADTQYF	TGTGCCAGTAGTATGGGGGGACTAGCGTCGGCAGATACGCAGTATTTT	TRBV19	TRBD2	TRBJ2-3	16	many
CAWSPGDGYTF	TGTGCCTGGAGCCCAGGGGACGGCTACACCTTC	TRBV30	.	TRBJ1-2	11	.
CATPRDRSYEQYF	TGTGCCACGCCCCGGGACAGGTCCTACGAGCAGTACTTC	TRBV6-1	TRBD1	TRBJ2-7	13	.
CASSLVSGYDEKLFF	TGTGCCAGCAGCTTAGTATCCGGGTACGATGAAAAACTGTTTTTT	TRBV7-3	.	TRBJ1-4	15	.
CASSSGQREQYF	TGCGCCAGCAGCTCAGGACAGCGCGAGCAGTACTTC	TRBV5-1	.	TRBJ2-7	12	few
CASSLALPAPLHF	TGTGCCAGCAGTTTAGCGCTTCCTGCACCCCTCCACTTT	TRBV12-3/TRBV12-4	.	TRBJ1-6	13	.
CASSSPATGERGYTF	TGTGCCAGCAGTTCTCCGGCGACAGGGGAACGCGGCTACACCTTC	TRBV6-2/TRBV6-3	TRBD1	TRBJ1-2	15	many
CASTPAAAAYEQYF	TGTGCCAGCACCCCCGCGGCGGCCGCCTACGAGCAGTACTTC	TRBV6-5	.	TRBJ2-7	14	many